Listed here are 2 T cell receptor beta chains from one sample, sequenced in a study of patients and donors after allogeneic stem cell transplantation. TCRdb analysed the RT-PCR reads with MiXCR anew, one entry per CDR3 protein. The repertoire includes approximately 410,000 distinct CDR3 sequences, under 20% of them detected once, and 6.5% to 7.5% sits in the top ten. The sequenced material came from blood, either unsorted or a sorted T cell fraction (not recorded which). The receptors here all came from a human donor who was either an allogeneic HSCT recipient or a stem cell or donor lymphocyte infusion donor (not recorded which). It is not recorded whose cells these are; they may come from a transplant donor.

Comment on this clonotype: This may arise from a read error, as a much more abundant clone is one base away. The chain is built from TRBV4-3 and TRBJ2-3, with D uncertain. CDR1 is LGHNA and CDR2 is YSLEER in the germline V gene. Trimming shortened V by 0 bases and J by 0 bases, and 4 bases separated the two germline ends. This CDR3 has 14 amino acids. The DNA of the CDR3 is TGCGCCAGCAGCCAAGAACCCAGCACAGATACGCAGTATTTT. Protein product: CASSQEPSTDTQYF.

This clonotype was counted only a few times. The J gene is TRBJ2-5, the V gene TRBV9; 7 nucleotides align to TRBD1. V lost 3 bases, J lost 5 bases, and 7 bases stayed unmatched. The CDR3 consists of 14 residues. Germline lookup yields CDR1 SGDLS and CDR2 YYNGEE. CDR3 sequence reads: CASSARGSGETQYF. The DNA of the CDR3 is TGTGCCAGCAGCGCCAGGGGGTCTGGGGAGACCCAGTACTTC.